This TCR beta chain was retrieved from a study of graft-versus-host responses after intestinal transplantation. About the research overall: Each transplant was multivisceral, liver-intestinal, or isolated intestinal. Every one of the recipients received anti-thymocyte globulin induction and afterwards took tacrolimus and steroids for 3 to 4 years. Study-level results: Present in recipient marrow, GvH clones included some that appeared first in ileum or blood.

CDR1 MNHEY and CDR2 SMNVEV come from the germline V gene (reference sequence). Unmatched junction bases numbered 10, after V lost 6 bases and J lost 3 bases. This CDR3 spans 15 amino acids. TCRdb's table, derived via immunoSEQ multiplex PCR, lists solely in-frame clones and lacks some. The table has about 23,000 clones, approximately 90% seen once; the top ten hold roughly 1.9%. With respect to this clone: The antigen is undetermined.

The source material was PBMCs, sampled 39 to 40 days after intestinal transplant. The V and J genes are TRBV27 and TRBJ2-7, with 8 nucleotides matching TRBD2. This TCR was recovered from a human patient who received an intestinal transplant, so some T cells may come from the graft donor. The CDR3 sequence is CASSREKGTSYEQYF. In DNA, the CDR3 is TGTGCCAGCAGCCGAGAGAAGGGGACTAGCTACGAGCAGTACTTC.